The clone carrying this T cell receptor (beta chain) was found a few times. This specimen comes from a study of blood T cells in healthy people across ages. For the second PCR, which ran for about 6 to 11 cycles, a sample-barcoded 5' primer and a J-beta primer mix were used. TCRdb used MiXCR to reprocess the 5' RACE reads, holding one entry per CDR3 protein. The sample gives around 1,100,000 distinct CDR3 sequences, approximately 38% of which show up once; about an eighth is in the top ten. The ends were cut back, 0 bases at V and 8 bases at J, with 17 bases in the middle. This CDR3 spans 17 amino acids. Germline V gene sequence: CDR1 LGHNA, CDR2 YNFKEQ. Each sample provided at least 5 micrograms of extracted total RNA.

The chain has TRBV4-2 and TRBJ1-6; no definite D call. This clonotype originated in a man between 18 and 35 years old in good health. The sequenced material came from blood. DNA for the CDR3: TGTGCCAGCAGCCAAGATATCCGAGGCTCTGTCGATTCACCCCTCCACTTT. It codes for CASSQDIRGSVDSPLHF.